The 2 T cell receptor beta chains presented below share a single source sample, sequenced in a study of blood T cell repertoires in COVID-19. TCRdb keeps only in-frame clones here, not all; method: immunoSEQ multiplex PCR. The top ten hold about 0.95% of the sample, which has under 200,000 clones, approximately 80% seen once. The sequenced sample consisted of peripheral blood. The source is a man aged 60 to 75 with COVID-19, enrolled during active disease.

Comment on this clone: The sample carries other DNA sequences with the same CDR3. The chain has TRBV28 and TRBJ1-3; no firm D call. Trimming stripped 8 bases from V and 7 bases from J, with 12 bases between. CDR3 length: 12 amino acids. The germline V gene encodes CDR1 MDHEN and CDR2 SYDVKM. The DNA of the CDR3 is TGTGCCAGCCGAGCGGGCAGGAACACCATATATTTT. This translates into CASRAGRNTIYF.

The V call is TRBV5-4, the J call TRBJ1-2; 11 nucleotides align to TRBD1. V lost 5 bases to trimming and J lost 0 bases; unmatched junction nucleotides: 6. Per germline, CDR1 SGHNT and CDR2 YYREEE (reference sequence). This CDR3 is built from 16 residues. CDR3 sequence reads: CASSLGTGGPNYGYTF. The DNA for the CDR3 is TGTGCCAGCAGTTTAGGGACAGGGGGACCTAACTATGGCTACACCTTC.